Following are 27 T cell receptor beta chains from one sample sequenced in a study of cytomegalovirus exposure and HLA in healthy donors. The protocol was immunoSEQ multiplex PCR, while the TCRdb copy is restricted to in-frame clones and leaves out a portion. The table shows 150,000 to 200,000 clones, with around 88% occurring only once. Sequenced material: PBMCs. The receptors originated from a woman aged 18-29 years in good health and CMV-seronegative.

In this sample, this clone turned up a few times. The chain employs TRBV5-8 and TRBJ1-2, with D hard to call. The V end was cut by 0 bases, the J end by 3 bases, with 12 bases between. The CDR3 is made up of 15 amino acids. Germline V gene data show CDR1 as SGHTS and CDR2 as YDEGEE. The CDR3 sequence: CASSLVGRGYYGYTF. CDR3 nucleotides: TGTGCCAGCAGCTTGGTAGGGCGCGGGTACTATGGCTACACCTTC. Together with reference TRBV5-8 and TRBJ1-2, the CDR3 gives the full variable domain: EAGVTQSPTHLIKTRGQQATLRCSPISGHTSVYWYQQALGLGLQFLLWYDEGEERNRGNFPPRFSGRQFPNYSSELNVNALELEDSALYLCASSLVGRGYYGYTFGSGTRLTVV.

This chain uses TRBV5-1 with TRBJ2-1; no definite D call. Deletions cut 0 bases from V and 4 bases from J, with 14 bases between. Germline V lookup: CDR1 SGHRS, CDR2 YFSETQ. There are 16 residues in the CDR3. DNA for the CDR3: TGCGCCAGCAGCTTGGCTTCCCCCCAGATTTACAATGAGCAGTTCTTC. Amino acid sequence: CASSLASPQIYNEQFF.

The gene calls are TRBV5-1 and TRBJ1-4, with D uncertain. This CDR3 has 14 residues. Per the germline V gene, CDR1 is SGHRS and CDR2 is YFSETQ. Deletions cut 4 bases from V and 0 bases from J, with 7 bases between. The chain's CDR3 is CASSKLATNEKLFF. The CDR3 coding sequence is TGCGCCAGCAGCAAGCTCGCAACTAATGAAAAACTGTTTTTT.

The V gene is TRBV29-1, the J gene TRBJ2-1, with TRBD2 as a possible D gene (6 bases). V dropped 6 bases and J dropped 7 bases, with 10 bases sitting between them. CDR1 is SQVTM and CDR2 is ANQGSEA in the germline V gene. The CDR3 is made up of 11 amino acids. The CDR3 DNA sequence: TGCAGCGTAGTCGGGGGAAATGAGCAGTTCTTC. It codes for CSVVGGNEQFF.

The chain links TRBV5-5 to TRBJ1-2; tentative D call: TRBD1 (5 bases). The ends were cut back, 4 bases at V and 5 bases at J, with 24 bases in the middle. This CDR3 has 17 residues. The V gene's germline CDR1 is SGHKS and CDR2 YYEKEE (reference sequence). CDR3 nucleotides: TGTGCCAGCAGCCCGTTGGTTAGACCATTGGGGGGGTATGGCTACACCTTC. Its translation is CASSPLVRPLGGYGYTF.

The V and J genes are TRBV19 and TRBJ2-5, with 8 bases fitting TRBD1. There are 15 residues in the CDR3. Per germline, CDR1 LNHDA and CDR2 SQIVND (reference sequence). V gave up 3 bases and J gave up 1 base; unmatched junction bases: 4. CDR3 sequence reads: CASSIGTGLQETQYF. CDR3 in DNA: TGTGCCAGTAGTATCGGGACAGGTCTCCAAGAGACCCAGTACTTC.

V usage is TRBV6-5 and J usage is TRBJ2-7, with TRBD2 matching 7 bases. V gave up 0 bases and J gave up 4 bases; unmatched junction bases: 3. This CDR3 has 14 residues. Germline values: CDR1 MNHEY, CDR2 SVGAGI. DNA of the CDR3: TGTGCCAGCAGTTACTCGGCGGGGGTGTACGAGCAGTACTTC. Its protein is CASSYSAGVYEQYF.

The V and J genes are TRBV9 and TRBJ1-4; tentatively, D is TRBD1 (5 bases). Trimming removed 3 bases at V and 6 bases at J, with 15 bases between. The CDR3 loop spans 15 amino acids. CDR1 and CDR2 (germline): SGDLS, YYNGEE. Here the CDR3 DNA reads TGTGCCAGCAGCGCGTTACCGGGACTTGATGAAAAACTGTTTTTT. Protein: CASSALPGLDEKLFF.

The chain uses TRBV14 and TRBJ2-3; 8 bases are a match to TRBD2. The CDR3 length is 14 residues. With V trimmed by 1 base and J by 9 bases, 6 bases remained unmatched. Germline V lookup: CDR1 SGHDN, CDR2 FVKESK. CDR3 sequence (DNA): TGTGCCAGCAGCCAAGCGGGAGGGCCGGGAACGCAGTATTTT. Translating it yields CASSQAGGPGTQYF.

This clone was recorded a few times. The V and J genes are TRBV2 and TRBJ1-2; 8 bases align to TRBD1. V lost 3 bases, J lost 4 bases, and 4 bases stayed unmatched. Germline CDR1 is SNHLY and CDR2 is FYNNEI. The CDR3 is 14 residues long. The CDR3 protein is CASSDYRGTYGYTF. DNA for the CDR3: TGTGCCAGCAGTGACTACAGGGGGACCTATGGCTACACCTTC.

A note on this clone: A much larger clonotype is one base distant, so this may be a read error. At the DNA level, this CDR3 is encoded by other sequences in the same sample as well. The chain employs TRBV4-2 and TRBJ2-2, with D perhaps TRBD2 (5 bases). The germline gives CDR1 LGHNA, CDR2 YNFKEQ. The CDR3 length is 14 residues. The CDR3 sequence: CASSQKLDTGELFF. Written as DNA, the CDR3 is TGTGCCAGCAGCCAAAAACTAGACACCGGAGAGCTGTTTTTT.

The chain joins TRBV9 to TRBJ2-7; 10 bases align to TRBD2. Trimming at V came to 3 bases and at J to 1 base, leaving 4 bases not matched to a gene. The CDR3 has 15 residues. Germline V gene lookup returns CDR1 SGDLS and CDR2 YYNGEE. This CDR3 is CASSASGSSSYEQYF. The CDR3 bases are TGTGCCAGCAGCGCTAGCGGGAGTTCTTCCTACGAGCAGTACTTC.

This clone was recorded only once. The chain combines TRBV19 with TRBJ2-5; 8 nucleotides agree with TRBD1. Germline V lookup: CDR1 LNHDA, CDR2 SQIVND (reference sequence). There are 16 residues in the CDR3. V lost 5 bases, J lost 1 base, and 9 bases stayed unmatched. The CDR3 region is CASSAEQGAPQETQYF. For the CDR3, the DNA is TGTGCCAGTAGTGCCGAGCAGGGGGCGCCCCAAGAGACCCAGTACTTC.

CDR3 in amino acids: CASSSRTGVGITEAFF. CDR3 nucleotides: TGTGCCAGTAGTTCGCGGACAGGAGTAGGGATTACTGAAGCTTTCTTT. V gene TRBV19 combines with J gene TRBJ1-1, with 7 bases matching TRBD1. Per the germline V gene, CDR1 is LNHDA and CDR2 is SQIVND (reference sequence). The ends lost 5 bases at V and 5 bases at J; junction bases unmatched: 14. The CDR3 has 16 amino acids.

The chain employs TRBV18 and TRBJ2-6, with D unresolved. Germline assignment: CDR1 KGHSH and CDR2 LQKENI. With 3 bases removed from V and 0 bases from J, the gap between germline ends came to 9 bases. CDR3 size: 16 residues. The CDR3 region is CASSPMQISGANVLTF. CDR3 sequence (DNA): TGTGCCAGCTCACCGATGCAGATCTCTGGGGCCAACGTCCTGACTTTC.

This clone was detected only a few times. The V and J genes are TRBV15 and TRBJ1-6, with D tentatively TRBD1 (5 bases). The V end was cut by 0 bases, the J end by 8 bases, with 11 bases between. CDR1 and CDR2 (germline): LNHNV, YYDKDF (reference sequence). The length of the CDR3 is 15 residues. CDR3 loop: CATSRDGSGYSPLHF. DNA for the CDR3: TGTGCCACCAGCAGAGATGGGTCAGGGTATTCACCCCTCCACTTT.

On this clone: This same CDR3 is encoded by further DNA sequences in the sample. The rearrangement uses TRBV18 and TRBJ2-5, with D possibly matching TRBD1 (6 bases). This CDR3 comprises 13 residues. With 6 bases removed from V and 2 bases from J, the gap between germline ends came to 10 bases. CDR1 and CDR2 (germline): KGHSH, LQKENI. CDR3 nucleotide sequence: TGTGCCAGCTCCCCCGGGACACAAGAGACCCAGTACTTC. Encoded protein: CASSPGTQETQYF.

J is TRBJ2-2 and V is TRBV28; perhaps TRBD2 as D (6 bases). V lost 3 bases, J lost 1 base, and 15 bases lay in between. Germline V CDR1 and CDR2: MDHEN, SYDVKM. The CDR3 totals 17 residues. The CDR3 here is CASSLRGLTVNTGELFF. As DNA, the CDR3 is TGTGCCAGCAGTTTGCGGGGACTGACAGTGAACACCGGGGAGCTGTTTTTT. The full variable domain, in which reference TRBV28 and TRBJ2-2 provide the parts outside the CDR3, is DVKVTQSSRYLVKRTGEKVFLECVQDMDHENMFWYRQDPGLGLRLIYFSYDVKMKEKGDIPEGYSVSREKKERFSLILESASTNQTSMYLCASSLRGLTVNTGELFFGEGSRLTVL.

V and J are TRBV5-1 and TRBJ2-7; D is uncertain. Germline CDR1 is SGHRS and CDR2 is YFSETQ. The CDR3 extends over 15 amino acids. V was trimmed by 0 bases and J by 6 bases, leaving 16 bases between them. The CDR3: CASSLAGFRPSEQYF. The CDR3 nucleotides read TGCGCCAGCAGCTTGGCCGGGTTTCGGCCATCCGAGCAGTACTTC.

J is TRBJ1-2 and V is TRBV27; weak D call: TRBD1 (6 bases). Per the germline V gene, CDR1 is MNHEY and CDR2 is SMNVEV (reference sequence). Deletions cut 3 bases from V and 8 bases from J, with 25 bases between. CDR3 length: 17 residues. The chain's CDR3 is CASSFLPGGRDTQGYTF. CDR3 in DNA: TGTGCCAGCAGTTTTTTACCGGGGGGCAGGGATACTCAAGGCTACACCTTC.

The rearrangement joins TRBV7-2 to TRBJ2-7; D perhaps matches TRBD2 (6 bases). This CDR3 is built from 14 residues. The germline V gene encodes CDR1 SGHTA and CDR2 FQGNSA. Between the trimmed V and J ends, which lost 5 bases and 7 bases, there was a span of 18 bases. For the CDR3, the DNA is TGTGCCAGCAGCCAAGATTGGGGCGCGGGGGAGCAGTACTTC. It specifies CASSQDWGAGEQYF.

This clone has more than one count but fewer than ten. J is TRBJ2-7 and V is TRBV4-3, with a tentative D call TRBD2 (6 bases). CDR1 and CDR2 from the germline V gene are LGHNA and YSLEER. Trimming stripped 0 bases from V and 0 bases from J, with 15 bases between. CDR3 length: 17 amino acids. The CDR3 DNA sequence: TGCGCCAGCAGCCAAGATTCGAAGGGGAGGACCTCCTACGAGCAGTACTTC. Translation: CASSQDSKGRTSYEQYF.

V usage is TRBV6-6 and J usage is TRBJ1-5; 10 bases map to TRBD1. CDR3 length: 14 amino acids. Germline lookup yields CDR1 MNHNY and CDR2 SVGAGI (reference sequence). Trimming removed 5 bases from V and 4 bases from J; junction bases left unmatched: 2. CDR3 protein: CASSDRGQNQPQHF. The CDR3 DNA sequence: TGTGCCAGCAGTGACAGGGGGCAAAATCAGCCCCAGCATTTT.

The chain couples TRBV29-1 to TRBJ1-5; D not resolved. Germline V gives CDR1 SQVTM, CDR2 ANQGSEA. The length of the CDR3 is 14 residues. Trimming stripped 7 bases from V and 1 base from J, with 14 bases between. The CDR3 sequence is CSASLGMSNQPQHF. DNA of the CDR3: TGCAGCGCCTCACTCGGGATGAGCAATCAGCCCCAGCATTTT.

The genes are TRBV7-9 and TRBJ1-1; D call uncertain. V dropped 3 bases and J dropped 5 bases, with 16 bases sitting between them. This CDR3 comprises 15 residues. The germline CDR1 and CDR2 sequences are SEHNR and FQNEAQ (reference sequence). DNA of the CDR3: TGTGCCAGCAGCTTTGCGAGGGAGATGCGGACTGAAGCTTTCTTT. It codes for CASSFAREMRTEAFF.

The chain is built from TRBV18 and TRBJ1-2; tentative D call: TRBD1 (5 bases). CDR1 and CDR2 from the germline V gene are KGHSH and LQKENI. V lost 6 bases to trimming and J lost 4 bases, with 18 bases between them. The CDR3 sequence is 15 residues long. This CDR3 reads CASSPDRAPLYGYTF. In DNA, the CDR3 is TGTGCCAGCTCCCCCGACAGAGCCCCTCTCTATGGCTACACCTTC.

The V and J genes are TRBV4-1 and TRBJ2-1; no definite D call. CDR1 is MGHRA, CDR2 YSYEKL, per germline. The CDR3 spans 15 residues. Trimming removed 0 bases from V and 9 bases from J, with 15 bases in between. The CDR3 spells CASSQDSSERREQFF. CDR3 nucleotide sequence: TGCGCCAGCAGCCAAGATAGCTCCGAGAGGCGTGAGCAGTTCTTC.